The clone carrying this T cell receptor (beta chain) was detected only a few times. Its target is not known. Germline V lookup: CDR1 SEHNR, CDR2 FQNEAQ (reference sequence). Trimming cost V 5 bases and J 5 bases; bases outside gene matches: 15. The CDR3 covers 17 residues. The source of the sample is a study of T cell repertoires in cytomegalovirus infection. Study-level findings and limits: The ex vivo response showed dominance by HLA-C-restricted CMV-specific TCR beta clonotypes. Using cumulative public TCR beta family frequency, the authors identified those who carried CMV together with the relevant HLA.

TCRdb re-analysed the reads in MiXCR, keeping a single row per CDR3 protein. The table records some 600,000 distinct CDR3 sequences, approximately 25% of them present only once. This clonotype originated in a human donor in good health (CMV status not recorded). Some clones in this sample may be carry-over from other donors' samples. V usage is TRBV7-9 and J usage is TRBJ2-1; 7 bases fit TRBD1. The sample taken for sequencing was CD8+ T cells from PBMCs. CDR3 DNA: TGTGCCAGCAGCCCCGTACGTCCCAGACAGGGAAACAATGAGCAGTTCTTC. Its protein is CASSPVRPRQGNNEQFF.